This TCR beta chain emerged from a study of T cells in Graves' hyperthyroidism and ophthalmopathy. Turning to the study itself: Peripheral blood sampling occurred at initial diagnosis, before any treatment.

Amplified TCR beta CDR3 regions came from RNA transcripts. The HTBI primer set served for first-round RT-PCR of the TCR CDR3. TCRdb re-called the multiplex PCR reads with MiXCR, one entry per CDR3 protein. The data show roughly 400,000 distinct CDR3 sequences, around a quarter seen once. A remark on this clonotype: Compared with germline, one end of the junction differs, possibly owing to a read error.

Researchers defined stable Graves' hyperthyroidism as no ophthalmopathy progression within 18 months. This sample holds PBMCs from about 10 ml fresh peripheral blood. The length of the CDR3 is 14 residues. CDR1 and CDR2 (germline): DFQATT, SNEGSKA (reference sequence). The TCR sequence derives from a man aged 45 to 65 with Graves' hyperthyroidism. Sequencing was done on a sample of blood. The chain links TRBV20-1 to TRBJ2-7; 7 nucleotides match TRBD1. The CDR3 DNA sequence: TGCAGTGCTAGAGATGTAAGACAGGGCTACGAGCAGTGCTTC. Protein product: CSARDVRQGYEQCF.